The clone carrying this TCR beta chain has at least ten counts. Its cognate antigen is unknown. Germline CDR1 MNHNY, CDR2 SVGAGI (reference sequence). This CDR3 contains 12 residues. The V end was cut by 8 bases, the J end by 3 bases, with 10 bases between. There were TCR beta CDR3 regions amplified from RNA transcripts. A first-round RT-PCR of the TCR CDR3 used the HTBI primer set. TCRdb redid the calling of the multiplex PCR reads with MiXCR, one entry per CDR3 protein. The sample records around 720,000 distinct CDR3 sequences, around a third being singletons. The data were obtained in a study of T cells in Graves' hyperthyroidism and ophthalmopathy. General study findings and limits: Most expanded thyroid clonotypes above 0.001 also appeared in blood.

The authors took PBMCs from about 9.5 ml fresh peripheral blood. The V and J genes are TRBV6-6 and TRBJ1-1; D is unclear. This sequence was found in a woman aged 40 to 55 with Graves' hyperthyroidism. Sequences were obtained from blood. CDR3 loop: CASHAGDTEAFF. The CDR3 coding sequence is TGTGCCAGCCACGCTGGGGACACTGAAGCTTTCTTT.